This T cell receptor (beta chain) was sequenced during a study of T cell responses to AZD1222 COVID-19 vaccine. Across the study: Investigators merged groups given second doses at roughly 4 or roughly 12 weeks.

Data came from immunoSEQ multiplex PCR; TCRdb stores just in-frame clones and leaves some out. The sample records around 120,000 clones, approximately 90% being singletons. Germline CDR1 and CDR2: SGHTA and FQGNSA. V was clipped by 1 base and J by 9 bases; unmatched bases: 4. There are 14 residues in the CDR3. This receptor was obtained from an adult in good health. Material: peripheral blood, obtained on day 0 of AZD1222 vaccination. The chain carries TRBV7-2 and TRBJ2-2; 8 bases agree with TRBD1. The CDR3 coding sequence is TGTGCCAGCAGCTTAGGGCAGGGGGCGCGGGAGCTGTTTTTT. It codes for CASSLGQGARELFF.